The rows below give T cell receptor beta chains drawn from one sample of a study of esophageal squamous cell carcinoma under preoperative chemotherapy. TCRdb reanalysed the PCR reads using MiXCR and keeps one entry per CDR3 protein. The sample shows roughly 15,000 distinct CDR3 sequences, 60% of them seen only once. This specimen was acquired from a patient given preoperative chemotherapy. Source of these receptors: a human donor with esophageal squamous cell carcinoma. The donor label of this sample is uncertain. The CDR3 runs from the conserved cysteine through the conserved F or W. Each record gives: clone size, D gene, V gene, J gene, CDR3 length, CDR3 DNA, CDR3 protein. The D gene is left open where the match is weak. Clone size appears in some rows only: once, few, many, or a class for an expanded clone.

-,-,TRBV10-3,TRBJ1-6,13,TGTGCCATCATGGGGGCGGAGAATCAGCCCCTCCACTTT,CAIMGAENQPLHF
medium-sized,-,TRBV10-3,TRBJ2-7,12,TGTGCCATCAGGGTAGGGTCCTACGAGCAGTACTTC,CAIRVGSYEQYF
medium-sized,-,TRBV6-1,TRBJ2-2,13,TGTGCCAGCAATAGGTTGGGCTGGGGGGAGCTGTTTTTT,CASNRLGWGELFF
once,-,TRBV27,TRBJ1-1,13,TGTGCCAGCAGTTTCGGGGATAGCACTGAAGCTTTCTTT,CASSFGDSTEAFF
-,TRBD2,TRBV7-2,TRBJ2-3,16,TGTGCCAGCAGCGCCACGGGGGGGAGTGGCACAGATACGCAGTATTTC,CASSATGGSGTDTQYF
-,-,TRBV6-1,TRBJ2-4,15,TGTGCCAGGAGTGAAGGGGGCCGGGGGGCCGGCATTCAGTACTTC,CARSEGGRGAGIQYF
many,TRBD2,TRBV6-1,TRBJ2-1,15,TGTGCCAGCAGGCTAACTAGCGGGGGGGCCAATGAGCAGTTCTTC,CASRLTSGGANEQFF
-,-,TRBV6-1,TRBJ2-3,16,TGTGCCAGCAGCCTTGTACAGGGTAGGGCCAAAAATGAGCAGTATTTT,CASSLVQGRAKNEQYF
few,-,TRBV6-5,TRBJ2-7,13,TGTGCCAGCAGTTCGCAGGCCTCCTACGAGCAGTACTTC,CASSSQASYEQYF
-,TRBD1,TRBV6-1,TRBJ2-4,15,TGTGCCAGCAGGAGACAGGGGGCGGACAAAAACATTCAGTACTTC,CASRRQGADKNIQYF
medium-sized,-,TRBV6-1,TRBJ2-3,15,TGTGCCAGCAGTGAAGTAACCAGAGCCACAGATACGCAGTATTTT,CASSEVTRATDTQYF
few,TRBD2,TRBV27,TRBJ2-1,17,TGTGCCAGCAGTTTGGGGCTAGCGGGAGGGGAGGGGAAGACCCAGTTCTTC,CASSLGLAGGEGKTQFF
-,TRBD2,TRBV7-2,TRBJ2-3,12,TGTGCCAGCAGCGGGGGGGCAGATACGCAGTATTTT,CASSGGADTQYF
-,TRBD1,TRBV6-1,TRBJ2-2,15,TGTGCCAGCAGAACCGGACAGGTGAGCACCGGGGCGCAGTTTTTT,CASRTGQVSTGAQFF
few,TRBD2,TRBV6-5,TRBJ2-7,15,TGTGCCAGCAGTTCTAGCGGGAGTTTCTCCTACGAGCAGTACTTC,CASSSSGSFSYEQYF
-,-,TRBV6-5,TRBJ2-7,14,TGTGCCAGCAGTTATAGGGCGGGACCGGACGAGCAGTACTTC,CASSYRAGPDEQYF
-,TRBD2,TRBV7-8,TRBJ2-1,15,TGTGCCAGCAGCTTCCCAGCGGGGGGGCCCAATGAGCAGTTCTTC,CASSFPAGGPNEQFF
-,-,TRBV7-2,TRBJ2-3,11,TGTGCCAGCAGCTTAGCAGATACGCAGTATTTT,CASSLADTQYF
-,TRBD2,TRBV6-1,TRBJ2-1,12,TGTGCCTCCGAGCGGGATAGGAATGAGCAGTTCTTC,CASERDRNEQFF
-,TRBD1,TRBV7-2,TRBJ2-5,14,TGTGCGGGGAGAGGGGGCTGTGCCAAAGAGACCCAGTACTTC,CAGRGGCAKETQYF
-,-,TRBV6-1,TRBJ2-4,13,TGTGCCAGCGGGGGGGGCAGAAAAGACATTCAGTACTTC,CASGGGRKDIQYF
-,-,TRBV6-5,TRBJ2-3,13,TGTGCCAGCAGTTTCGGTGACACAGATACGCAGTATTTT,CASSFGDTDTQYF
many,-,TRBV6-5,TRBJ1-4,14,TGTGCCAGCAGTTACGGACAGTTTAATGAAAAACTGTTTTTT,CASSYGQFNEKLFF
-,-,TRBV7-3,TRBJ2-6,17,TGTGCCAGCAGCTTAGGACTGGCGTCGTTTGGGGCCAACGTCCTGACTTTC,CASSLGLASFGANVLTF
few,TRBD1,TRBV6-1,TRBJ2-1,15,TGTGCCAGCAGTGAAAGAGTAGGGGGCCTCTACGAGCAGTTCTTC,CASSERVGGLYEQFF
few,-,TRBV6-1,TRBJ2-5,16,TGTGCCAGCAGTACCAACAGGGACCTCCCGGAGGAGACCCAGTACTTC,CASSTNRDLPEETQYF
once,TRBD2,TRBV6-1,TRBJ2-3,14,TGTGCCAGCAGCACCTCTAGCGGGTCAGATACGCAGTATTTT,CASSTSSGSDTQYF
-,-,TRBV6-1,TRBJ2-1,11,TGTGCCAGCAGTGAAGCAGAGACCCAGTTCTTC,CASSEAETQFF